One and the same sample provided the 9 T cell receptor beta chains below, sequenced in a study of blood T cell repertoires in COVID-19. Sequencing was performed with immunoSEQ multiplex PCR; in TCRdb, only in-frame clones are kept and a portion is missing. The sample carries a few hundred thousand clones, 85% recorded once. The sequencing input was PBMCs or T cells enriched from blood (not recorded which). These receptors all stem from a woman between 50 and 59 years old who had recovered from COVID-19.

The chain carries TRBV5-1 and TRBJ2-7; 15 bases are shared with TRBD2. Germline CDR1 is SGHRS and CDR2 is YFSETQ. The CDR3 spans 15 residues. V was pared by 4 bases and J by 6 bases, with 5 bases of the junction left unmatched. The CDR3 sequence is CASSLGTSGRREQYF. The CDR3 DNA reads TGCGCCAGCAGCCTCGGGACTAGCGGGAGGCGCGAGCAGTACTTC. Full variable domain (outside the CDR3, taken from reference TRBV5-1 and TRBJ2-7): KAGVTQTPRYLIKTRGQQVTLSCSPISGHRSVSWYQQTPGQGLQFLFEYFSETQRNKGNFPGRFSGRQFSNSRSEMNVSTLELGDSALYLCASSLGTSGRREQYFGPGTRLTVT.

The chain joins TRBV6-5 to TRBJ1-3; TRBD1 matches 8 bases. V was pared by 5 bases and J by 4 bases, with 4 bases of the junction left unmatched. The CDR3 contains 14 residues. Germline CDR1 and CDR2: MNHEY and SVGAGI. CDR3 in amino acids: CASSPRTGGNTIYF. CDR3 DNA: TGTGCCAGCAGTCCAAGGACAGGGGGAAACACCATATATTTT.

V is TRBV6-5 and J is TRBJ1-3, with 7 positions matching TRBD1. Germline CDR1 and CDR2: MNHEY and SVGAGI. The length of the CDR3 is 14 residues. The trim removed 7 bases at V and 4 bases at J, leaving 7 bases unmatched. CDR3 sequence: CASKEPGQGNTIYF. The CDR3 DNA sequence: TGTGCCAGCAAAGAACCGGGACAGGGAAACACCATATATTTT.

The chain links TRBV5-8 to TRBJ1-4; D remains ambiguous. Per the germline V gene, CDR1 is SGHTS and CDR2 is YDEGEE. The V gene lost 0 bases and the J gene lost 7 bases, with 16 bases spanning the gap. The CDR3 contains 16 residues. The DNA of the CDR3 is TGTGCCAGCAGCTTGGCGGACTTCGGGCGGTCTGAAAAACTGTTTTTT. This sequence encodes CASSLADFGRSEKLFF. Full variable domain (remainder filled in from reference TRBV5-8 and TRBJ1-4): EAGVTQSPTHLIKTRGQQATLRCSPISGHTSVYWYQQALGLGLQFLLWYDEGEERNRGNFPPRFSGRQFPNYSSELNVNALELEDSALYLCASSLADFGRSEKLFFGSGTQLSVL.

The chain recombines TRBV9 with TRBJ2-7; 8 nucleotides line up with TRBD1. V was clipped by 4 bases and J by 7 bases; unmatched bases: 10. CDR3 size: 14 residues. CDR1 and CDR2 (germline): SGDLS, YYNGEE. CDR3 DNA: TGTGCCAGCAGCATAGGGACAGGCAAGAGGGAGCAGTACTTC. As protein: CASSIGTGKREQYF.

The J gene is TRBJ1-2, the V gene TRBV4-2; TRBD1 agrees at 8 bases. J lost 3 bases, V lost 1 base, and 7 bases had no gene match. The CDR3 extends over 16 amino acids. From germline, CDR1 is LGHNA and CDR2 YNFKEQ. The CDR3 loop reads CASSQVSGQGDYGYTF. CDR3 DNA sequence: TGTGCCAGCAGCCAAGTATCAGGACAGGGAGACTATGGCTACACCTTC.

As concerns this clone: One end of the junction fails to match germline, which may point to a read error. This chain joins TRBV29-1 and TRBJ2-1; tentatively, D is TRBD2 (7 bases). The germline gives CDR1 SQVTM, CDR2 ANQGSEA. The CDR3 spans 15 residues. The CDR3 region is CSVEGVGGGYDEQFF. In DNA, the CDR3 is TGCAGCGTTGAGGGCGTGGGCGGGGGCTACGATGAGCAGTTCTTC.

V gene TRBV5-5 combines with J gene TRBJ2-3; 8 bases are a match to TRBD1. There are 15 residues in the CDR3. In germline, CDR1 is SGHKS, CDR2 YYEKEE (reference sequence). The junction had 7 bases not matched to a gene; V was cut back by 5 bases and J by 2 bases. CDR3 sequence reads: CASRRDRLFTDTQYF. The CDR3 DNA follows: TGTGCCAGCAGACGGGACAGGCTTTTCACAGATACGCAGTATTTT.

The V and J genes are TRBV19 and TRBJ2-1, with 9 positions matching TRBD1. Trimming removed 6 bases from V and 2 bases from J; junction bases left unmatched: 11. The CDR3 extends over 17 amino acids. Germline CDR1 reads LNHDA; CDR2 reads SQIVND (reference sequence). This CDR3 reads CASRQGANPIPYNEQFF. The CDR3 DNA reads TGTGCCAGTAGACAGGGGGCTAATCCGATACCCTACAATGAGCAGTTCTTC.